The next 17 T cell receptor beta chains were all read from a single sample in a study of T cell changes during pregnancy in multiple sclerosis. Sequencing used immunoSEQ multiplex PCR; TCRdb keeps in-frame clones, though not all of them. Among about 57,000 clones, around 90% were seen once, and the ten largest hold 3% to 4%. Material: peripheral blood, obtained after pregnancy. These receptor sequences come from a female donor in good health, enrolled as a control in a pregnancy study.

This clone was counted once. The gene calls are TRBV27 and TRBJ1-6; D ambiguous. Per the germline V gene, CDR1 is MNHEY and CDR2 is SMNVEV (reference sequence). There are 18 residues in the CDR3. V gave up 10 bases and J gave up 1 base, with 23 bases separating them. CDR3 sequence reads: CATRVGVGGLSYNSPLHF. Here the CDR3 DNA reads TGTGCCACCCGGGTCGGGGTCGGAGGGCTTTCCTATAATTCACCCCTCCACTTT.

The rearrangement uses TRBV5-4 and TRBJ1-2, with 10 nucleotides matching TRBD1. Looked up from germline, CDR1 is SGHNT and CDR2 is YYREEE (reference sequence). CDR3 length: 13 amino acids. Losses at the gene ends were 5 bases for V and 6 bases for J; bases not matched to a gene: 4. The CDR3: CASREGTGDGYTF. For the CDR3, the DNA is TGTGCCAGCAGGGAGGGGACAGGGGATGGCTACACCTTC.

V usage is TRBV6-6 and J usage is TRBJ1-1, with D perhaps TRBD1 (5 bases). V lost 6 bases and J 3 bases, leaving 11 bases between the germline ends. From germline, CDR1 is MNHNY and CDR2 SVGAGI (reference sequence). The CDR3 is 13 amino acids. CDR3 nucleotide sequence: TGTGCCAGCAGGACTCTCAGGGACACTGAAGCTTTCTTT. Protein product: CASRTLRDTEAFF.

The chain joins TRBV25-1 to TRBJ2-5, with D possibly TRBD1 on 5 matching bases. The germline V gene encodes CDR1 MGHDK and CDR2 SYGVNS. The CDR3 is 14 residues long. V was pared by 5 bases and J by 14 bases, with 24 bases between. CDR3 nucleotides: TGTGCCAGCAGTCTATCCCAACAGGCAGAAACGAGATACTTC. Translation gives CASSLSQQAETRYF.

This rearrangement joins TRBV29-1 to TRBJ2-2; D is perhaps TRBD1 (5 bases). V lost 5 bases to trimming and J lost 2 bases, with 12 bases between them. The V gene's germline CDR1 is SQVTM and CDR2 ANQGSEA. This CDR3 comprises 14 residues. The CDR3 region is CSVRDRANTGELFF. The CDR3 DNA follows: TGCAGCGTTCGAGACAGAGCTAACACCGGGGAGCTGTTTTTT.

The chain joins TRBV4-3 to TRBJ1-6, with D unresolved. V gave up 5 bases and J gave up 7 bases, with 12 bases separating them. The CDR3 covers 14 residues. Looked up from germline, CDR1 is LGHNA and CDR2 is YSLEER. The CDR3 nucleotides are TGCGCCAGCAGCAACTTTGAAACCAATTCACCCCTCCACTTT. It translates to CASSNFETNSPLHF.

The chain carries TRBV5-1 and TRBJ1-5; D gene uncertain. V was clipped by 1 base and J by 0 bases, with 5 bases between them. This CDR3 comprises 14 residues. From germline, CDR1 is SGHRS and CDR2 YFSETQ. This CDR3 is CASSLPVSNQPQHF. CDR3 sequence (DNA): TGCGCCAGCAGCTTGCCAGTTAGCAATCAGCCCCAGCATTTT.

V is TRBV9 and J is TRBJ2-7; TRBD2 matches 9 bases. The CDR3 totals 14 residues. The V gene's germline CDR1 is SGDLS and CDR2 YYNGEE. V shed 1 base, J shed 3 bases, and the junction held 2 bases outside the gene matches. The CDR3 protein is CASSVNSGSYEQYF. The DNA for the CDR3 is TGTGCCAGCAGCGTAAATAGCGGGAGCTACGAGCAGTACTTC. Full variable domain (rest looked up from reference TRBV9 and TRBJ2-7): DSGVTQTPKHLITATGQRVTLRCSPRSGDLSVYWYQQSLDQGLQFLIQYYNGEERAKGNILERFSAQQFPDLHSELNLSSLELGDSALYFCASSVNSGSYEQYFGPGTRLTVT.

The CDR3 sequence: CASSPSDPEAFF. In DNA, the CDR3 is TGTGCCAGCAGCCCAAGCGACCCTGAAGCTTTCTTT. The chain employs TRBV7-9 and TRBJ1-1; no clear D. The V end was cut by 5 bases, the J end by 6 bases, with 10 bases between. Germline lookup yields CDR1 SEHNR and CDR2 FQNEAQ (reference sequence). The CDR3 has 12 amino acids. The full variable domain, rest sourced from reference TRBV7-9 and TRBJ1-1, is DTGVSQNPRHKITKRGQNVTFRCDPISEHNRLYWYRQTLGQGPEFLTYFQNEAQLEKSRLLSDRFSAERPKGSFSTLEIQRTEQGDSAMYLCASSPSDPEAFFGQGTRLTVV.

CDR3 in amino acids: CASSTLGLAGGYPQETQYF. The CDR3 DNA sequence: TGTGCCAGTAGTACCCTGGGACTAGCGGGAGGCTATCCCCAAGAGACCCAGTACTTC. The gene calls are TRBV19 and TRBJ2-5, with TRBD2 identical over 15 bases. This CDR3 is 19 amino acids long. After removal of 4 bases from V and 1 base from J, the junction contained 10 bases not matched to a gene. Per the germline V gene, CDR1 is LNHDA and CDR2 is SQIVND (reference sequence).

The rearrangement joins TRBV7-9 to TRBJ2-7; TRBD2 matches at 9 bases. CDR1 is SEHNR, CDR2 FQNEAQ, per germline (reference sequence). The CDR3 runs to 15 residues. Germline trimming cut 4 bases from V and 7 bases from J; bases unmatched to any gene: 11. CDR3 coding DNA: TGTGCCAGCAGCTCCCAGACTAGCGGTTTGTGGGAGCAGTACTTC. This codes for CASSSQTSGLWEQYF. Full variable domain (remainder filled in from reference TRBV7-9 and TRBJ2-7): DTGVSQNPRHKITKRGQNVTFRCDPISEHNRLYWYRQTLGQGPEFLTYFQNEAQLEKSRLLSDRFSAERPKGSFSTLEIQRTEQGDSAMYLCASSSQTSGLWEQYFGPGTRLTVT.

The chain carries TRBV25-1 and TRBJ2-3, with 12 nucleotides matching TRBD2. With 1 base clipped from V and 3 bases from J, the junction kept 5 bases outside the gene matches. The CDR3 totals 17 residues. Germline V lookup: CDR1 MGHDK, CDR2 SYGVNS. CDR3 amino acids: CASSESRTSGMTDTQYF. The DNA for the CDR3 is TGTGCCAGCAGTGAATCTCGGACTAGCGGGATGACAGATACGCAGTATTTT.

This chain connects TRBV5-1 to TRBJ2-3, with a possible D match to TRBD1 (6 bases). The CDR3 loop spans 16 amino acids. CDR1 is SGHRS and CDR2 is YFSETQ in the germline V gene. The V end lost 0 bases, the J end lost 2 bases, and 13 bases lay between the germline ends. DNA for the CDR3: TGCGCCAGCAGCTTGGTCCGGACAGAGTTCACAGATACGCAGTATTTT. Translated: CASSLVRTEFTDTQYF.

The table lists this clone with a count of one. The chain uses TRBV5-1 and TRBJ1-4, with 9 bases that match TRBD1. This CDR3 is 14 amino acids long. V shed 3 bases, J shed 5 bases, and the junction held 2 bases outside the gene matches. Germline V gives CDR1 SGHRS, CDR2 YFSETQ. CDR3 region: CASSWDRANEKLFF. The CDR3 DNA is TGCGCCAGCAGCTGGGACAGGGCGAATGAAAAACTGTTTTTT.

This clone was seen a single time. The chain uses TRBV5-4 and TRBJ2-2, with a weak D call TRBD1 (5 bases). This CDR3 is built from 15 residues. Germline-derived CDR1 and CDR2 are SGHNT and YYREEE (reference sequence). The ends were cut back, 0 bases at V and 1 base at J, with 7 bases in the middle. The CDR3 bases are TGTGCCAGCAGCTTGGGGACACTGAACACCGGGGAGCTGTTTTTT. This translates into CASSLGTLNTGELFF.

The chain links TRBV14 to TRBJ2-7, with D possibly TRBD1 on 6 matching bases. V shed 1 base and J shed 4 bases, with 17 bases lying between them. CDR1 is SGHDN, CDR2 FVKESK, per germline. The CDR3 runs 16 residues. The CDR3 coding sequence is TGTGCCAGCAGCCAAGCCCGGGGACAAGGGACGTACGAGCAGTACTTC. Translating gives CASSQARGQGTYEQYF.

With regard to this clone: This specimen includes other DNA sequences encoding the same CDR3. The chain carries TRBV12-5 and TRBJ1-1; no firm D call. CDR3 length: 13 residues. The germline CDR1 and CDR2 sequences are LGHNT and FRNRAP. The V gene lost 2 bases and the J gene lost 2 bases, with 6 bases spanning the gap. Here the CDR3 reads CASGLRVNTEAFF. CDR3 DNA sequence: TGTGCTAGTGGTTTGCGGGTTAACACTGAAGCTTTCTTT.